This T cell receptor (beta chain) was profiled in a study of long-term antiretroviral therapy in people with HIV. Study details: Initial samples were collected about a decade before the 2015 immediate-ART recommendation. Regarding the study as a whole: Transplant-donor-level diversity was not reached after ART, though diversity increased.

From germline, CDR1 is SEHNR and CDR2 FQNEAQ (reference sequence). After removal of 2 bases from V and 2 bases from J, the junction contained 7 bases not matched to a gene. This CDR3 is built from 16 residues. Sequencing relied on immunoSEQ assay v3.0, run at survey level. Data came from immunoSEQ multiplex PCR; TCRdb stores just in-frame clones and leaves some out. This sample has approximately 23,000 clones, with around 87% found just once. Worth noting for this clone: Its antigen is currently unknown.

The source is a man aged 40-49 years with HIV. The chain couples TRBV7-9 to TRBJ2-7, with 9 bases matching TRBD1. Sequencing was performed on unsorted PBMCs, taken just over 2.6 years after starting antiretroviral therapy. This CDR3 reads CASSLYGTGFTYEQYF. The DNA for the CDR3 is TGTGCCAGCAGCTTATACGGGACAGGGTTTACCTACGAGCAGTACTTC.